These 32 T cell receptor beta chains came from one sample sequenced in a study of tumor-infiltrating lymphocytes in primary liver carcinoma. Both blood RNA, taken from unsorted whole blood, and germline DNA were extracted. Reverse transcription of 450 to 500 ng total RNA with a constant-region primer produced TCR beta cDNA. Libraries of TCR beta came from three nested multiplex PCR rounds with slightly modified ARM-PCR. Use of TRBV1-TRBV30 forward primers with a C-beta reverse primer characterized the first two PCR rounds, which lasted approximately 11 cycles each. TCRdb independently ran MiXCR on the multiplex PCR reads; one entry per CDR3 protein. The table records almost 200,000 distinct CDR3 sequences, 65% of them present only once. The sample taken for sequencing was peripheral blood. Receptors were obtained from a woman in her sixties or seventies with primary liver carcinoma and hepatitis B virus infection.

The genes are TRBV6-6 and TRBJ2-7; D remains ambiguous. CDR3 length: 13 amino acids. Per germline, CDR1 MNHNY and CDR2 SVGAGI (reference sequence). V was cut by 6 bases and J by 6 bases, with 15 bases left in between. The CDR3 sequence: CASSPSGPLEQYF. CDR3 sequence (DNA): TGTGCCAGCAGCCCCTCGGGTCCGCTCGAGCAGTACTTC.

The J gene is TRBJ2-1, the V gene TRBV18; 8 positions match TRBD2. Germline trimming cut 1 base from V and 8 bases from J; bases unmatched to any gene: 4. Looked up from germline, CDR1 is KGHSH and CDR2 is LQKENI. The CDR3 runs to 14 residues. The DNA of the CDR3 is TGTGCCAGCTCACCACTAGCGGGAAACGATGAGCAGTTCTTC. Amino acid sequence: CASSPLAGNDEQFF.

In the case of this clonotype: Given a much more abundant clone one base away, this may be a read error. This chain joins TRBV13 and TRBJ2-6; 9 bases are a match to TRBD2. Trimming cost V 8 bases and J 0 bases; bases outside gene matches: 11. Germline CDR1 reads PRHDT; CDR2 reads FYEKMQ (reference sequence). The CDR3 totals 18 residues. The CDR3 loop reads CASGPSGRTGSGANVLTF. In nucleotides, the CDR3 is TGTGCCAGCGGTCCAAGCGGGAGGACGGGCTCTGGGGCCAACGTCCTGACTTTC.

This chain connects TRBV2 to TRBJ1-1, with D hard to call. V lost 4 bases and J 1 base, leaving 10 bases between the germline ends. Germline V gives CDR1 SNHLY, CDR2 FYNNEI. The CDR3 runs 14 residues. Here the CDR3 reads CASSVRAQNTEAFF. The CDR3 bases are TGTGCCAGCAGTGTCCGGGCCCAGAACACTGAAGCTTTCTTT. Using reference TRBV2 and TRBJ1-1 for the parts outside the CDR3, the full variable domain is EPEVTQTPSHQVTQMGQEVILRCVPISNHLYFYWYRQILGQKVEFLVSFYNNEISEKSEIFDDQFSVERPDGSNFTLKIRSTKLEDSAMYFCASSVRAQNTEAFFGQGTRLTVV.

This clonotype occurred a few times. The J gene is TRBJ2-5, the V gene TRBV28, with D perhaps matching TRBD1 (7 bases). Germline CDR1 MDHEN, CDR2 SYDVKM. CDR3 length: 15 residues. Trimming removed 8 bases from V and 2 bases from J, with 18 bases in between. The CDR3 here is CASYRGDAGQETQYF. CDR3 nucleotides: TGTGCCAGCTACAGGGGCGACGCGGGGCAAGAGACCCAGTACTTC.

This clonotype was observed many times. CDR3 sequence: CASSISGTGLGNEQFF. The CDR3 nucleotides are TGTGCCAGCAGTATTTCCGGGACAGGGCTGGGGAATGAGCAGTTCTTC. This rearrangement joins TRBV12-3 or TRBV12-4 to TRBJ2-1; TRBD1 matches 9 bases. The CDR3 has 16 residues. Trimming at V came to 5 bases and at J to 7 bases, leaving 12 bases not matched to a gene.

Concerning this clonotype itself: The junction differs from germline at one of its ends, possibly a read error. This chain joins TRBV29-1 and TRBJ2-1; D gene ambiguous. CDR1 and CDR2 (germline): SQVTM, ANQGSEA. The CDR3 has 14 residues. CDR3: CSVQPAGSCNEQFF. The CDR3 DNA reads TGCAGTGTTCAACCGGCAGGATCCTGCAATGAGCAGTTCTTC.

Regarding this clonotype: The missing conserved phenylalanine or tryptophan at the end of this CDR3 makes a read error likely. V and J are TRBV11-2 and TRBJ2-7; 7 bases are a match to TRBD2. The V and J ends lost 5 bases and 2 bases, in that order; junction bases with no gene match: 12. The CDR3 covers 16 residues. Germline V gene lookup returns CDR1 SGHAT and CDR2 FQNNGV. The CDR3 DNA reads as TGTGCCAGCAGCCGTTTAAGCGGGAAAGGGGCCTACGAGCAGTACCTC. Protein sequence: CASSRLSGKGAYEQYL.

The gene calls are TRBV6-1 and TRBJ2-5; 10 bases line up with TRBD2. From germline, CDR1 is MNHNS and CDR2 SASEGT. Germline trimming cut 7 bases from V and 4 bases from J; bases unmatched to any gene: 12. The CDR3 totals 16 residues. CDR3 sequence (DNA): TGTGCCAGCAATGGGGTCCTAGCGGGAGTAGGAGAGACCCAGTACTTC. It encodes CASNGVLAGVGETQYF.

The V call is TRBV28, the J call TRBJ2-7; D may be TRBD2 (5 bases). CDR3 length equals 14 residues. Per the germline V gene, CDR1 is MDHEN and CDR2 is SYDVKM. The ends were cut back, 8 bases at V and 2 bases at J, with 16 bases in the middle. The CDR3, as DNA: TGTGCCAGCGGACTTCGGAGGTCGGCCTACGAGCAGTACTTC. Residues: CASGLRRSAYEQYF.

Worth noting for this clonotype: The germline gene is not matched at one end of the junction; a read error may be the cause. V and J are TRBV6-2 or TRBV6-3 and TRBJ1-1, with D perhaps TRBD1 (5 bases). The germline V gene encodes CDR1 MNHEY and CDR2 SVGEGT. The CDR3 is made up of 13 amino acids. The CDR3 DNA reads TGCGCCAGCACTGTGACAGCGAACACTGAAGCTTTCTTT. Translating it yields CASTVTANTEAFF.

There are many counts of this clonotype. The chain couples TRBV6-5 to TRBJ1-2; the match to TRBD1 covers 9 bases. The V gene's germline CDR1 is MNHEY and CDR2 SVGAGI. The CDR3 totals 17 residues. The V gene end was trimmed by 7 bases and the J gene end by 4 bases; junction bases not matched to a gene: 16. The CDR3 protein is CASTPYRGRGDSYGYTF. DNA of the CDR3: TGTGCCAGCACCCCTTACAGGGGGCGAGGGGATTCCTATGGCTACACCTTC.

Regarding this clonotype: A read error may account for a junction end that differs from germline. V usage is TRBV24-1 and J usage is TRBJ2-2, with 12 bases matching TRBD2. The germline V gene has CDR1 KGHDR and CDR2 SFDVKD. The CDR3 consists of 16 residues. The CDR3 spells CATQGLAGFDTRELFF. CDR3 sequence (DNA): TGTGCCACCCAAGGACTAGCGGGATTTGACACCAGGGAGCTGTTTTTT.

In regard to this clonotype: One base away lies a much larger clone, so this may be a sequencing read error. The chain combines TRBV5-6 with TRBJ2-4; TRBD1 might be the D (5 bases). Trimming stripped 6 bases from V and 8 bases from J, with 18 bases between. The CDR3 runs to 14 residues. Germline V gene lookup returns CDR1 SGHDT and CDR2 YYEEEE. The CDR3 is CASIGWGSGYIQYF. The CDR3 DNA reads TGTGCCAGCATCGGATGGGGCAGTGGGTACATTCAGTACTTC.

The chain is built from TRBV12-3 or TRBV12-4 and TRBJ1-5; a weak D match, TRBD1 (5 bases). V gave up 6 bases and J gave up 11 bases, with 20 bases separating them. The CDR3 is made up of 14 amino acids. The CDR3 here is CASRLDTVGQSQHF. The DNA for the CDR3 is TGTGCCAGCAGGCTAGACACGGTGGGGCAGTCCCAGCATTTT.

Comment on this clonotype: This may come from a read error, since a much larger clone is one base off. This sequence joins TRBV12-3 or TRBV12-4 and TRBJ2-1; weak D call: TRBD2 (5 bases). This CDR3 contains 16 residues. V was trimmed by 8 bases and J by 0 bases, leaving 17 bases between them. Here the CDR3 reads CASLTRGEGSYNEQFF. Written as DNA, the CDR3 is TGTGCCAGCCTCACCAGAGGTGAGGGCTCCTACAATGAGCAGTTCTTC.

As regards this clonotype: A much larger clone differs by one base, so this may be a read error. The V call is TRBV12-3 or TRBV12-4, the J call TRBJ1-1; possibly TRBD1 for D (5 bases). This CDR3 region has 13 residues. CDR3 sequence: CASSFRGITEVFF. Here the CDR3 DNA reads TGTGCCAGCAGTTTTAGGGGTATCACTGAAGTTTTCTTT.

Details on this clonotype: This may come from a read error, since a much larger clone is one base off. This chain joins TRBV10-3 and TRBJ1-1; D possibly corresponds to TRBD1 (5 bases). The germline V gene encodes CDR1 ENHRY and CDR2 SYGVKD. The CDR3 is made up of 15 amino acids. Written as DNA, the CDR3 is TGTGCCATCAGCGAGTTAGGGGTTGTGAACACTGAAGCTTTCTTT. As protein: CAISELGVVNTEAFF.

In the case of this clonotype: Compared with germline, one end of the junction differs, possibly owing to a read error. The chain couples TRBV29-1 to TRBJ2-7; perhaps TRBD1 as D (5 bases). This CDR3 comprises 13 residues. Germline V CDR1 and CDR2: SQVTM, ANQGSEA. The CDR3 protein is CSVVQGSFYEQHF. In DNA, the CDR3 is TGCAGCGTTGTCCAGGGATCCTTCTACGAGCAACACTTC.

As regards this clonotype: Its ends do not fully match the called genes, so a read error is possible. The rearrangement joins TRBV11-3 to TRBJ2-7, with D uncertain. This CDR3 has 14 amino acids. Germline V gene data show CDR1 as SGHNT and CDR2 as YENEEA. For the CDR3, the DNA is TGTGCCAGCTGCTTAGGACCAGGATATTCCGAGCAGTACTTC. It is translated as CASCLGPGYSEQYF. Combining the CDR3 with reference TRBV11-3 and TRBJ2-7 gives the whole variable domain EAGVVQSPRYKIIEKKQPVAFWCNPISGHNTLYWYLQNLGQGPELLIRYENEEAVDDSQLPKDRFSAERLKGVDSTLKIQPAELGDSAVYLCASCLGPGYSEQYFGPGTRLTVT.

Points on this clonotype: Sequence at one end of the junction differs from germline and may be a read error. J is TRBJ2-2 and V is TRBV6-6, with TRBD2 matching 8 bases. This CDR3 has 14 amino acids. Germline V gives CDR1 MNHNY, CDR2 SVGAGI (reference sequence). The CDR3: CASSSGISTRELFF. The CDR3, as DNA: TGTGCAAGCAGTAGCGGGATTAGCACCAGGGAGCTGTTTTTT.

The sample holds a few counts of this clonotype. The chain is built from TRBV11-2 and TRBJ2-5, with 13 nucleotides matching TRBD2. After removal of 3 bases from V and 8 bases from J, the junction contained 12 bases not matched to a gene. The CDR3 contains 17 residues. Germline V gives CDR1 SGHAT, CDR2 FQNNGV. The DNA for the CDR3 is TGTGCCAGCAGCTTTACTACTAGCGGGGGGGTCCCGGGAACCCAGTACTTC. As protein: CASSFTTSGGVPGTQYF.

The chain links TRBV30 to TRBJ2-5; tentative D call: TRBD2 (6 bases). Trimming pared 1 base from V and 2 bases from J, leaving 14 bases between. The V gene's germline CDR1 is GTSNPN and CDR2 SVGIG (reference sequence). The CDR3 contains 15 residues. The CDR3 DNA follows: TGTGCCTGGAGTGGTGGCCTAGCGCCGCAAGAGACCCAGTACTTC. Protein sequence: CAWSGGLAPQETQYF.

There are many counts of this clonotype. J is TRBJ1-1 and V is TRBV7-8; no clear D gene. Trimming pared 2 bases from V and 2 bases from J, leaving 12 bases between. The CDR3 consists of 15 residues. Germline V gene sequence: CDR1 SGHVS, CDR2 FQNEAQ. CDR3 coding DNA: TGTGCCAGCAGCTTATCCGCCGGTGGAAACACTGAAGCTTTCTTT. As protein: CASSLSAGGNTEAFF.

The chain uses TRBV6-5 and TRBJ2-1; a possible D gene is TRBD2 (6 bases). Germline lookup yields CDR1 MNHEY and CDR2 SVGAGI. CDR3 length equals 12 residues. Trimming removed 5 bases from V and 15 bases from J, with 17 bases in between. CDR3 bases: TGTGCCAGCAGTCGGGACTCCCTCGAGTGGTTCTTC. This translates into CASSRDSLEWFF.

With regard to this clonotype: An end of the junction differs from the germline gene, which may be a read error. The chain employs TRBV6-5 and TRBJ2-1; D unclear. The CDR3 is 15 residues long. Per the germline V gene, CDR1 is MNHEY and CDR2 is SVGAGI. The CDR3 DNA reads TGTGCCAACAGTTACTCGGTCCAGGATTACCACGAGCAGTTCTTC. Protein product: CANSYSVQDYHEQFF.

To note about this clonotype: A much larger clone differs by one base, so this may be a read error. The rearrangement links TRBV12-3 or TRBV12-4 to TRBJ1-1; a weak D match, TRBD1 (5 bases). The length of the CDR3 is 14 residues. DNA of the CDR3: TGTGCCAGCAGTGTGACAGTAGCCAACATTGAAGCTTTCTTT. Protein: CASSVTVANIEAFF.

The CDR3 region is CASSQGIRGARNQPQHF. In nucleotides, the CDR3 is TGCGCCAGCAGCCAAGGGATTCGGGGGGCGCGGAATCAGCCCCAGCATTTT. The chain links TRBV4-1 to TRBJ1-5; D is perhaps TRBD1 (6 bases). Trimming took off 1 base at V and 4 bases at J, with 17 bases between the two ends. The length of the CDR3 is 17 residues. Germline values: CDR1 MGHRA, CDR2 YSYEKL.

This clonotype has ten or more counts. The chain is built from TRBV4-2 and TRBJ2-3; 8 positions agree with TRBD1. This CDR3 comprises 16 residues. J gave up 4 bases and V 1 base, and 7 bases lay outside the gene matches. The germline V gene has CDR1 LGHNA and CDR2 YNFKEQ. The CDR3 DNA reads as TGTGCCAGCAGCCAAGGAGACAGGGGCGGCGCAGATACGCAGTATTTT. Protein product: CASSQGDRGGADTQYF.

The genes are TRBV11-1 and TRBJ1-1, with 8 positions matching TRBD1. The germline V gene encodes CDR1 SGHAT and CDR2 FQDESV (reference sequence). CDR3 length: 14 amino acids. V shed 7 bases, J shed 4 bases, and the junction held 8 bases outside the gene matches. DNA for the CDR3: TGTGCCAGCATCCAGCCAGGGGGCCTCACTGAAGCTTTCTTT. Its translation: CASIQPGGLTEAFF.

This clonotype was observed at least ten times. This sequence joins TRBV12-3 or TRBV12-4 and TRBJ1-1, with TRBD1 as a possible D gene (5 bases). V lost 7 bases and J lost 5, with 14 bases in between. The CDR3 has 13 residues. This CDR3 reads CASTLGAGTEAFF. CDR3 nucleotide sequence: TGTGCCAGCACCCTAGGGGCTGGGACTGAAGCTTTCTTT.

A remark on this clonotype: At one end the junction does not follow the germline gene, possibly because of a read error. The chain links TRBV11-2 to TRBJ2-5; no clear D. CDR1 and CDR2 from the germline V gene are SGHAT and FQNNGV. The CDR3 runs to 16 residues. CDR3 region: CTSSLALERHQETQYF. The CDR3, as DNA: TGTACCAGCAGCTTAGCCCTCGAACGGCACCAAGAGACCCAGTACTTC. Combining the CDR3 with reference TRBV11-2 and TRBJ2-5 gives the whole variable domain EAGVAQSPRYKIIEKRQSVAFWCNPISGHATLYWYQQILGQGPKLLIQFQNNGVVDDSQLPKDRFSAERLKGVDSTLKIQPAKLEDSAVYLCTSSLALERHQETQYFGPGTRLLVL.